This T cell receptor (beta chain) was sequenced in a study of T cells in narcolepsy. Repertoires were generated with immunoSEQ multiplex PCR, while TCRdb's copy carries only in-frame clones and drops some. This sample carries tens of thousands of clones, more than 75% of them seen once, and the ten largest clones take approximately 1.1%. This CDR3 spans 12 amino acids. The ends were cut back, 3 bases at V and 5 bases at J, with 8 bases in the middle. Germline loops: CDR1 SGHDT, CDR2 YYEEEE. Findings and limits, study-wide: Autoreactive clonotypes reportedly recurred in blood of same and different patients, not controls.

Of note for this clone: Its antigen is unknown.

The V gene is TRBV5-6, the J gene TRBJ1-2; a possible D gene is TRBD1 (5 bases). The TCR comes from a human donor in good health. The sequenced material came from memory (CD45RA-) CD4+ T cells from blood. In DNA, the CDR3 is TGTGCCAGCAGCTCGACAGTATATGGCTACACCTTC. It is translated as CASSSTVYGYTF. Full variable domain (remainder filled in from reference TRBV5-6 and TRBJ1-2): DAGVTQSPTHLIKTRGQQVTLRCSPKSGHDTVSWYQQALGQGPQFIFQYYEEEERQRGNFPDRFSGHQFPNYSSELNVNALLLGDSALYLCASSSTVYGYTFGSGTRLTVV.